The clone carrying this T cell receptor (beta chain) was recorded only once. The target antigen is unknown. This sample stems from a study of vaccination effects on CD4 cells after COVID-19. CDR3 size: 14 residues. Looked up from germline, CDR1 is SGHAT and CDR2 is FQNNGV. V lost 3 bases, J lost 4 bases, and 12 bases lay in between. Expansion of antigen-specific CD4+ T cells with viral peptide pools was carried out by the ViraFEST assay before sequencing. Cells that had been cultured for 10 days were the source of isolated CD4+ T cells. The person was diagnosed with PCR-confirmed SARS-CoV-2 infection between March and December 2020. Sequencing was performed with immunoSEQ multiplex PCR; in TCRdb, only in-frame clones are kept and a portion is missing. The repertoire holds about 45,000 clones, with roughly 75% as singletons.

The chain is built from TRBV11-2 and TRBJ2-5; D uncertain. This specimen was CD4+ T cells from PBMCs cultured with a peptide pool, taken before COVID-19 vaccination. This receptor was taken from a human donor who had a prior SARS-CoV-2 infection. DNA of the CDR3: TGTGCCAGCAGCTTTTCGGGTGTCCGAGAGACCCAGTACTTC. Translating it yields CASSFSGVRETQYF.